The 31 T cell receptor beta chains in this list originate from one sample, sequenced in a study of blood T cell repertoires in COVID-19 (dated by TCRdb to between 2020 and 2021). Library construction relied on the immunoSEQ multiplex PCR assay. TCRdb stores this immuneACCESS table with in-frame sequences only. Part of the clones is absent; in the studies checked, under half of the shortfall reflects unresolved V genes, and no reason is known for the rest. The sample profile shows roughly 200,000 clones; approximately 85% of them were found once. The top ten hold around 9.9% of the sample. Sequencing used peripheral blood. These receptor sequences come from a human donor with active or convalescent COVID-19. The donor label of this sample is uncertain.

The rearrangement uses TRBV28 and TRBJ1-1; possible D gene TRBD1, 6 bases. The CDR3 contains 14 residues. From germline, CDR1 is MDHEN and CDR2 SYDVKM. With 3 bases removed from V and 2 bases from J, the gap between germline ends came to 10 bases. The DNA for the CDR3 is TGTGCCAGCAGTTTGACGGGGGGCAACACTGAAGCTTTCTTT. Protein sequence: CASSLTGGNTEAFF. Supplemented by reference TRBV28 and TRBJ1-1, the full variable domain reads DVKVTQSSRYLVKRTGEKVFLECVQDMDHENMFWYRQDPGLGLRLIYFSYDVKMKEKGDIPEGYSVSREKKERFSLILESASTNQTSMYLCASSLTGGNTEAFFGQGTRLTVV.

The chain carries TRBV12-5 and TRBJ2-7, with a weak D call TRBD1 (7 bases). Trimming stripped 6 bases from V and 7 bases from J, with 19 bases between. There are 14 residues in the CDR3. CDR1 and CDR2 (germline): LGHNT, FRNRAP. The CDR3 protein is CASGAQGVAEEQYF. Written as DNA, the CDR3 is TGTGCTAGTGGCGCGCAGGGGGTAGCGGAGGAGCAGTACTTC.

This clone was counted a few times. The CDR3 sequence: CASTGMGASEGETQYF. The CDR3 bases are TGTGCCAGCACCGGGATGGGGGCCTCCGAGGGGGAGACCCAGTACTTC. J is TRBJ2-5 and V is TRBV3-1 (or the pseudogene TRBV3-2); tentative D call: TRBD1 (6 bases). The CDR3 extends over 16 amino acids. The V gene's germline CDR1 is LGHDT and CDR2 YNNKEL (reference sequence). V was shortened by 7 bases and J by 5 bases, with 23 bases between the two germline ends.

The V call is TRBV5-1, the J call TRBJ2-1; the match to TRBD2 covers 7 bases. CDR1 and CDR2 (germline): SGHRS, YFSETQ. This CDR3 is built from 16 residues. With V trimmed by 4 bases and J by 0 bases, 7 bases remained unmatched. For the CDR3, the DNA is TGCGCCAGCAGCCCCCTACGGACTAGCTCCTACAATGAGCAGTTCTTC. It specifies CASSPLRTSSYNEQFF.

The rearrangement links TRBV6-6 to TRBJ2-7, with 8 bases aligning to TRBD2. There are 15 residues in the CDR3. Germline trimming cut 6 bases from V and 0 bases from J; bases unmatched to any gene: 7. Germline-derived CDR1 and CDR2 are MNHNY and SVGAGI (reference sequence). The CDR3 DNA sequence: TGTGCCAGCAGATTTAGCGGGGAGCCCTCCTACGAGCAGTACTTC. Its protein product is CASRFSGEPSYEQYF.

This rearrangement joins TRBV7-2 to TRBJ2-2; 9 bases match TRBD1. Per germline, CDR1 SGHTA and CDR2 FQGNSA. Trimming at V came to 3 bases and at J to 7 bases, leaving 6 bases not matched to a gene. The CDR3 sequence is 15 residues long. The CDR3 DNA sequence: TGTGCCAGCAGCTTGGACAGGGGAGCCGACGGGGAGCTGTTTTTT. It specifies CASSLDRGADGELFF. Based on the CDR3 plus reference TRBV7-2 and TRBJ2-2, the full variable domain is GAGVSQSPSNKVTEKGKDVELRCDPISGHTALYWYRQSLGQGLEFLIYFQGNSAPDKSGLPSDRFSAERTGGSVSTLTIQRTQQEDSAVYLCASSLDRGADGELFFGEGSRLTVL.

The chain recombines TRBV5-6 with TRBJ2-7, with D maybe TRBD1 (6 bases). The CDR3 extends over 13 amino acids. Germline loops: CDR1 SGHDT, CDR2 YYEEEE. V gave up 4 bases and J gave up 2 bases, with 10 bases separating them. The CDR3 sequence is CASSIQGPYEQYF. CDR3 DNA: TGTGCCAGCAGCATACAGGGTCCCTACGAGCAGTACTTC. Combining the CDR3 with reference TRBV5-6 and TRBJ2-7 gives the whole variable domain DAGVTQSPTHLIKTRGQQVTLRCSPKSGHDTVSWYQQALGQGPQFIFQYYEEEERQRGNFPDRFSGHQFPNYSSELNVNALLLGDSALYLCASSIQGPYEQYFGPGTRLTVT.

J is TRBJ2-7 and V is TRBV6-5, with TRBD2 identical over 9 bases. V lost 7 bases to trimming and J lost 5 bases; unmatched junction nucleotides: 9. The CDR3 loop spans 14 amino acids. The V gene's germline CDR1 is MNHEY and CDR2 SVGAGI. The CDR3 bases are TGTGCCAGCACCGGGACTAGCCAGCTTCACGAGCAGTACTTC. Residues: CASTGTSQLHEQYF.

The J gene is TRBJ2-7, the V gene TRBV9; TRBD2 matches at 8 bases. J gave up 3 bases and V 0 bases, and 5 bases lay outside the gene matches. The CDR3 has 15 amino acids. Germline V gene sequence: CDR1 SGDLS, CDR2 YYNGEE. CDR3 amino acids: CASSVGPGGSYEQYF. CDR3 coding DNA: TGTGCCAGCAGCGTAGGCCCGGGAGGGAGCTACGAGCAGTACTTC.

This chain links TRBV5-1 with TRBJ2-2; TRBD1 agrees at 8 bases. The ends lost 4 bases at V and 6 bases at J; junction bases unmatched: 8. The CDR3 consists of 15 residues. Germline CDR1 reads SGHRS; CDR2 reads YFSETQ. The CDR3 protein is CASSGDRGLSGELFF. Written as DNA, the CDR3 is TGCGCCAGCAGCGGCGACAGGGGTTTGTCCGGGGAGCTGTTTTTT.

V is TRBV7-2 and J is TRBJ2-3; 13 bases map to TRBD2. Trimming at V came to 4 bases and at J to 1 base, leaving 8 bases not matched to a gene. This CDR3 has 18 residues. Germline V gene data show CDR1 as SGHTA and CDR2 as FQGNSA. Written as DNA, the CDR3 is TGTGCCAGCAGCTACACTACTAGCGGGGGGGCCCGCACAGATACGCAGTATTTT. Its translation: CASSYTTSGGARTDTQYF.

The chain recombines TRBV28 with TRBJ1-1; 8 nucleotides line up with TRBD1. This CDR3 has 14 amino acids. CDR1 MDHEN and CDR2 SYDVKM come from the germline V gene. Trimming cost V 5 bases and J 2 bases; bases outside gene matches: 4. CDR3 bases: TGTGCCAGCAGTCGGGACAGGAGTAACACTGAAGCTTTCTTT. This sequence encodes CASSRDRSNTEAFF.

This clone appeared once. The chain links TRBV7-9 to TRBJ2-3, with D tentatively TRBD1 (5 bases). CDR3 length equals 16 residues. CDR1 and CDR2 (germline): SEHNR, FQNEAQ (reference sequence). V gave up 5 bases and J gave up 0 bases, with 15 bases separating them. CDR3 in amino acids: CASSRGDSESTDTQYF. The CDR3 bases are TGTGCCAGCAGCCGTGGAGACAGCGAAAGCACAGATACGCAGTATTTT.

The rearrangement uses TRBV6-4 and TRBJ2-1, with D possibly being TRBD1 (5 bases). V lost 5 bases to trimming and J lost 10 bases, with 18 bases between them. The CDR3 length is 14 residues. Per germline, CDR1 MRHNA and CDR2 SNTAGT. The CDR3 DNA follows: TGTGCCAGCAGTCTGACTCTTGAAAGGGGCGAGCAGTTCTTC. Translated: CASSLTLERGEQFF.

This clone was seen a single time. J is TRBJ1-2 and V is TRBV24-1; TRBD1 aligns across 10 bases. The germline V gene encodes CDR1 KGHDR and CDR2 SFDVKD. The CDR3 is 15 residues long. The V and J ends lost 2 bases and 4 bases, in that order; junction bases with no gene match: 3. CDR3 residues: CATSDSGTGAYGYTF. The DNA of the CDR3 is TGTGCCACCAGTGATTCCGGGACAGGGGCCTATGGCTACACCTTC.

The CDR3 DNA is TGTGCCAGCACTCTAACTTGGGGGGGGGACACTGAAGCTTTCTTT. The encoded protein is CASTLTWGGDTEAFF. The V call is TRBV5-4, the J call TRBJ1-1; D may be TRBD1 (5 bases). The V gene lost 6 bases and the J gene lost 3 bases, with 18 bases spanning the gap. The CDR3 totals 15 residues. Germline V CDR1 and CDR2: SGHNT, YYREEE (reference sequence).

Comment on this clone: Different DNA sequences within this sample yield the same CDR3. The chain has TRBV5-8 and TRBJ2-3, with 7 bases fitting TRBD1. CDR1 is SGHTS and CDR2 is YDEGEE in the germline V gene. V lost 3 bases and J lost 1; bases outside the gene matches: 2. The CDR3 loop spans 14 amino acids. The CDR3 reads CASSSGQGTDTQYF. Written as DNA, the CDR3 is TGTGCCAGCAGCTCCGGACAGGGCACAGATACGCAGTATTTT.

V usage is TRBV5-1 and J usage is TRBJ2-4; possibly TRBD1 for D (5 bases). Trimming pared 1 base from V and 8 bases from J, leaving 7 bases between. The CDR3 contains 12 residues. Germline V gene data show CDR1 as SGHRS and CDR2 as YFSETQ. The CDR3 loop is CASSLRGDIQYF. The CDR3 DNA reads TGCGCCAGCAGCTTGAGGGGTGACATTCAGTACTTC.

Remarks on this clone: This sample includes further DNA sequences coding for the same CDR3. The rearrangement joins TRBV10-3 to TRBJ2-7, with TRBD1 matching 11 bases. Germline V gene lookup returns CDR1 ENHRY and CDR2 SYGVKD. The CDR3 covers 14 residues. The V gene end was trimmed by 3 bases and the J gene end by 4 bases; junction bases not matched to a gene: 2. CDR3 sequence (DNA): TGTGCCATCAGTGACGGACAGGGGGCATACGAGCAGTACTTC. As protein: CAISDGQGAYEQYF.

This clone was observed at least ten times. The J gene is TRBJ2-3, the V gene TRBV7-9; D is perhaps TRBD2 (7 bases). V lost 4 bases, J lost 5 bases, and 19 bases lay in between. The germline gives CDR1 SEHNR, CDR2 FQNEAQ (reference sequence). There are 16 residues in the CDR3. In DNA, the CDR3 is TGTGCCAGCAGCTCGCCCCTAGGGGGGGCGCAAGATACGCAGTATTTT. Translated, it gives CASSSPLGGAQDTQYF.

This clone showed up just a few times. V gene TRBV25-1 combines with J gene TRBJ1-1, with 7 bases lining up with TRBD1. The CDR3 extends over 14 amino acids. V gave up 6 bases and J gave up 1 base; unmatched junction bases: 5. Per the germline V gene, CDR1 is MGHDK and CDR2 is SYGVNS. CDR3 region: CASSVGQQNTEAFF. The CDR3, as DNA: TGTGCCAGCAGCGTGGGACAGCAGAACACTGAAGCTTTCTTT.

The CDR3 nucleotides are TGTGCCAGCAGGGGGGAGGGACTAGCTACCGATGAGCAGTTCTTC. It translates to CASRGEGLATDEQFF. The chain is built from TRBV2 and TRBJ2-1; 9 positions match TRBD2. Germline-derived CDR1 and CDR2 are SNHLY and FYNNEI. This CDR3 region has 15 residues. V was pared by 6 bases and J by 8 bases, with 11 bases of the junction left unmatched.

The chain uses TRBV7-9 and TRBJ2-1; 7 bases align to TRBD1. Looked up from germline, CDR1 is SEHNR and CDR2 is FQNEAQ (reference sequence). The length of the CDR3 is 14 residues. Trimming removed 6 bases from V and 5 bases from J; junction bases left unmatched: 7. Here the CDR3 DNA reads TGTGCCAGCAGAATGACAGGGAGCCACAATGAGCAGTTCTTC. Its translation: CASRMTGSHNEQFF.

The V and J genes are TRBV29-1 and TRBJ1-2; 12 bases line up with TRBD1. Germline V lookup: CDR1 SQVTM, CDR2 ANQGSEA. This CDR3 comprises 13 residues. V was clipped by 4 bases and J by 8 bases; unmatched bases: 5. In DNA form, the CDR3 reads TGCAGCGTTGGGGGACAGGGGGCTCGAGGCTACACCTTC. This codes for CSVGGQGARGYTF.

This clone was counted only a few times. The chain has TRBV6-2 or TRBV6-3 and TRBJ2-5; 9 bases are shared with TRBD1. The trim removed 1 base at V and 2 bases at J, leaving 8 bases unmatched. Looked up from germline, CDR1 is MNHEY and CDR2 is SVGEGT. The CDR3 has 17 residues. The CDR3 nucleotides read TGTGCCAGCAGTTACTTCCCGGGACAGGGCAATCAAGAGACCCAGTACTTC. This codes for CASSYFPGQGNQETQYF.

The chain carries TRBV2 and TRBJ2-4; 10 nucleotides align to TRBD1. Trimming took 2 bases from V and 6 from J; bases not matched to a gene: 4. The germline CDR1 and CDR2 sequences are SNHLY and FYNNEI. This CDR3 is 15 amino acids long. In DNA form, the CDR3 reads TGTGCCAGCAGTGAAATTGGGACAGGGGCAAACATTCAGTACTTC. This encodes CASSEIGTGANIQYF.

The chain recombines TRBV9 with TRBJ2-1; the match to TRBD2 covers 13 bases. The CDR3 loop spans 16 amino acids. Germline V gene data show CDR1 as SGDLS and CDR2 as YYNGEE. With 3 bases clipped from V and 8 bases from J, the junction kept 8 bases outside the gene matches. Here the CDR3 DNA reads TGTGCCAGCAGCGCCCTACTAGCGGGAGGGTTATATGAGCAGTTCTTC. It yields the protein CASSALLAGGLYEQFF.

The chain carries TRBV2 and TRBJ1-4, with 9 bases that match TRBD1. Trimming took 6 bases from V and 8 from J; bases not matched to a gene: 10. This CDR3 spans 15 amino acids. CDR1 SNHLY and CDR2 FYNNEI come from the germline V gene. This chain's CDR3 is CASSYGTGFGEKLFF. The DNA for the CDR3 is TGTGCCAGCAGCTACGGGACAGGGTTTGGCGAAAAACTGTTTTTT.

This chain links TRBV5-6 with TRBJ1-2; TRBD1 matches 10 bases. CDR3 size: 17 residues. CDR1 is SGHDT, CDR2 YYEEEE, per germline. Germline trimming cut 2 bases from V and 3 bases from J; bases unmatched to any gene: 10. The CDR3 spells CASSLGTGAYGDYGYTF. The DNA of the CDR3 is TGTGCCAGCAGCTTAGGGACAGGGGCATACGGCGACTATGGCTACACCTTC.

The rearrangement links TRBV30 to TRBJ1-1, with D maybe TRBD1 (5 bases). V dropped 0 bases and J dropped 1 base, with 24 bases sitting between them. CDR3 size: 19 residues. The germline gives CDR1 GTSNPN, CDR2 SVGIG (reference sequence). This CDR3 is CAWSVGFGRAVFKNTEAFF. CDR3 nucleotides: TGTGCCTGGAGTGTAGGGTTTGGCAGGGCGGTCTTCAAGAACACTGAAGCTTTCTTT. Filled out from reference TRBV30 and TRBJ1-1, the complete variable domain reads SQTIHQWPATLVQPVGSPLSLECTVEGTSNPNLYWYRQAAGRGLQLLFYSVGIGQISSEVPQNLSASRPQDRQFILSSKKLLLSDSGFYLCAWSVGFGRAVFKNTEAFFGQGTRLTVV.

The chain joins TRBV7-9 to TRBJ2-2, with 7 bases identical to TRBD1. The J segment lost 1 base and the V segment lost 3 bases, leaving 2 bases of the junction unmatched. The CDR3 covers 15 residues. The germline CDR1 and CDR2 sequences are SEHNR and FQNEAQ (reference sequence). CDR3 protein: CASSFWTGNTGELFF. The CDR3 nucleotides read TGTGCCAGCAGCTTTTGGACAGGGAACACCGGGGAGCTGTTTTTT.